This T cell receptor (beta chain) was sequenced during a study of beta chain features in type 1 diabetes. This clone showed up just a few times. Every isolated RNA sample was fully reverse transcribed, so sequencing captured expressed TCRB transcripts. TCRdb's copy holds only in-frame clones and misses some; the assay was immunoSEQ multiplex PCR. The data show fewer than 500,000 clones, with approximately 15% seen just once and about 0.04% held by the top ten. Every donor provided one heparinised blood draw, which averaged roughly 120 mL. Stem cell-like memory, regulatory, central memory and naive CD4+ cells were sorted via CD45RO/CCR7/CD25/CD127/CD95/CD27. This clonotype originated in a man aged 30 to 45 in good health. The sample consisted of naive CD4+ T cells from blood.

The CDR3 loop is CASSLASDEQYF. CDR3 sequence (DNA): TGTGCCAGCAGCTTAGCAAGCGACGAGCAGTACTTC. The rearrangement links TRBV7-2 to TRBJ2-7; D remains ambiguous. CDR1 and CDR2 from the germline V gene are SGHTA and FQGNSA. The length of the CDR3 is 12 residues. V shed 0 bases and J shed 5 bases, with 5 bases lying between them.